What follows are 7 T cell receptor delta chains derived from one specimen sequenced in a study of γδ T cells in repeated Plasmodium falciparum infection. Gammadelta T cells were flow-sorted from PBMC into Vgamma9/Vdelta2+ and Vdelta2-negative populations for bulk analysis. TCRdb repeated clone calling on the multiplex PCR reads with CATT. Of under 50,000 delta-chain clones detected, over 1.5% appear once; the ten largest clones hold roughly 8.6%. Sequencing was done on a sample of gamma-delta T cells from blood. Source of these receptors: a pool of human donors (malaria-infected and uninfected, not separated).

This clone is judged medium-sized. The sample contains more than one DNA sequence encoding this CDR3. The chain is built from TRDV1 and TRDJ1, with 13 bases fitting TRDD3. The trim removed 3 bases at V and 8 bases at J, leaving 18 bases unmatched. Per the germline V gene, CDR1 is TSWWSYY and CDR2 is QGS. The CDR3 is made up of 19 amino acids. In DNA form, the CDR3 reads TGTGCTCTTGGGGATCCGTGGTCGGGTACTGGGGGATACGGCGTAAAACTCATCTTT. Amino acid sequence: CALGDPWSGTGGYGVKLIF.

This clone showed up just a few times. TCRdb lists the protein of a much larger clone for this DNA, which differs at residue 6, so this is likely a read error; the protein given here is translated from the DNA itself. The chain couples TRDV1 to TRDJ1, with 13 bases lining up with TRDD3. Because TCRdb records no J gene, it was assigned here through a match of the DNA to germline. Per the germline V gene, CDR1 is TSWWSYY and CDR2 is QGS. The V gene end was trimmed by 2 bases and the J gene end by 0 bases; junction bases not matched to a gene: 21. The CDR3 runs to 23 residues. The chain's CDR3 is CALGESPSHVLGDTPVYTDKLIF. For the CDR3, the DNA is TGTGCTCTTGGGGAAAGCCCCTCCCACGTACTGGGGGATACGCCAGTGTACACCGATAAACTCATCTTT.

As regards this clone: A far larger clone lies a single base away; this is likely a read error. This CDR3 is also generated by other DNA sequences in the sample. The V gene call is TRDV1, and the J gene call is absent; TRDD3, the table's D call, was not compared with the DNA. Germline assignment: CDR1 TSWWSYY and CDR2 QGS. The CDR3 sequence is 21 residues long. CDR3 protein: CALGELLFAYVVPQYTDKLIF. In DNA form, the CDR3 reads TGTGCTCTTGGGGAACTACTATTCGCCTACGTTGTTCCGCAGTACACCGATAAACTCATCTTC.

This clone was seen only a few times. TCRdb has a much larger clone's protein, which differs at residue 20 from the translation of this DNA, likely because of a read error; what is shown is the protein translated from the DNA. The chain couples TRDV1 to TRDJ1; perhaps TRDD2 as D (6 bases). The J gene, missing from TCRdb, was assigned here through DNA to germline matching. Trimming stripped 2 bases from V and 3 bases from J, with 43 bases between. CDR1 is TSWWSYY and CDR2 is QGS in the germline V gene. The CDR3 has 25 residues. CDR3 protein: CALGESTEQATSYPHWYMGADKLIF. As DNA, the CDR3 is TGTGCTCTTGGGGAAAGTACTGAACAGGCTACGTCCTACCCTCACTGGTATATGGGCGCCGATAAACTCATCTTT.

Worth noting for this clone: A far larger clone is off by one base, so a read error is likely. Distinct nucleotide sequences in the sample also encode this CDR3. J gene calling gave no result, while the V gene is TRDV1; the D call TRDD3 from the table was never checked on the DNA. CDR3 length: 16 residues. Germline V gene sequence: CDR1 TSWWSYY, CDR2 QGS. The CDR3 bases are TGTGCTCTTGGGGAAGCCCGGCTGGGGGACACCGATAAACTCATCTTC. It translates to CALGEARLGDTDKLIF.

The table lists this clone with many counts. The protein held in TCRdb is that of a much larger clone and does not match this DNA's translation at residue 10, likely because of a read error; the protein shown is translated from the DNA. CDR3 in DNA: TGTGCCTGTGACAGTGTAGGAGTCGATAGACTCATCTTT. Its translation: CACDSVGVDRLIF. The chain has TRDV2 and TRDJ1; D gene uncertain. The CDR3 is 13 amino acids. CDR1 GEAIGNYY and CDR2 EKD come from the germline V gene.

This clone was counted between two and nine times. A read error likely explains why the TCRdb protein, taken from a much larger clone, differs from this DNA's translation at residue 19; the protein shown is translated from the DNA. This CDR3 reads CAFHTSFLRVLGDQLRDTGKLIF. In DNA form, the CDR3 reads TGTGCCTTCCATACCTCCTTCCTACGGGTACTGGGGGACCAGCTGAGGGACACCGGTAAACTCATCTTT. The V call is TRDV1, the J call TRDJ1; D may be TRDD2 or TRDD3 (9 bases each). In the absence of a J gene in TCRdb, the DNA was matched to germline to assign it here. The V gene's germline CDR1 is TSWWSYY and CDR2 QGS. The CDR3 runs to 23 residues.